This T cell receptor beta chain was documented in a study of post-analysis software for immune sequencing data. As for the study in general: Secondary progressive, relapsing-remitting and progressive-relapsing multiple sclerosis were among the included disease courses. Whole-study findings and limits: There was significantly lower normalized Chao1 diversity in multiple sclerosis patients than in controls. Under the F measure, samples that were prepared in one batch clustered strongly together.

Sequencing libraries made from TCR beta cDNA carried unique molecular identifiers. There were about 0.95 to 11 million T cells, and about half a million cDNA molecules came from them. A single record per CDR3 protein comes from TCRdb applying MiXCR to the PCR reads. Of 400,000 to 500,000 distinct CDR3 sequences detected, approximately 38% appear once; the ten largest clones hold about 8%. Comments on this clonotype: The antigen is undetermined. With a much larger clone just one base away, this may be a read error.

Sequencing was performed on blood. The receptor's source is a girl aged 2 to 10 with multiple sclerosis.

As DNA, the CDR3 is TGCAGCGTTGCCAGGGGAACCTATGGCTACACCTTC. Translated: CSVARGTYGYTF. The chain combines TRBV29-1 with TRBJ1-2, with D possibly TRBD1 on 6 matching bases. The V gene lost 4 bases and the J gene lost 4 bases, with 10 bases spanning the gap. Germline CDR1 is SQVTM and CDR2 is ANQGSEA. The CDR3 consists of 12 residues.